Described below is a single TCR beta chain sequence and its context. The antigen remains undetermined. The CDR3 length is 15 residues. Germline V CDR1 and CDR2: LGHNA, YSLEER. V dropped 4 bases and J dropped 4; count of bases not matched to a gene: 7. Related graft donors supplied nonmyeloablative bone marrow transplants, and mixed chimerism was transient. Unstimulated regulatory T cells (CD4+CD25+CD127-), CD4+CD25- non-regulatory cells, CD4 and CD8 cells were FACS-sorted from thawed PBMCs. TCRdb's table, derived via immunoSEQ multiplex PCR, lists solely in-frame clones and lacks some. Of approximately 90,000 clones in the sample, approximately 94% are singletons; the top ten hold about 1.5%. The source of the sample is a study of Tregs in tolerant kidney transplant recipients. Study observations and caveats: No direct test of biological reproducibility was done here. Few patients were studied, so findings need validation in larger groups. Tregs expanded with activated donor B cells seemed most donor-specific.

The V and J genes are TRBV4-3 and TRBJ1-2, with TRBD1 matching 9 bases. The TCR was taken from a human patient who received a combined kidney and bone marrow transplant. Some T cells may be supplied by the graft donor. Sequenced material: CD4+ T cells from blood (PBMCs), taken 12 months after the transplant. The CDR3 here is CASSPRQGVGYGYTF. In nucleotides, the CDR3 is TGCGCCAGCAGCCCACGACAGGGGGTAGGCTATGGCTACACCTTC.